The entry that follows covers one T cell receptor beta chain sequence. These data are taken from a study of beta chain features in type 1 diabetes. Investigators reverse transcribed all isolated RNA, so they sequenced expressed TCRB transcripts. Sequenced by immunoSEQ multiplex PCR; TCRdb stores in-frame clones only, minus some. The sample has around 290,000 clones; 7% to 9% are singletons. This CDR3 contains 15 residues. Looked up from germline, CDR1 is SGHTA and CDR2 is FQGNSA. V was pared by 2 bases and J by 4 bases, with 14 bases between. This TCR was sampled from a woman under 30 in good health. The sample taken for sequencing was central memory CD4+ T cells from blood. The chain is built from TRBV7-2 and TRBJ2-5, with D maybe TRBD1 (5 bases). In DNA form, the CDR3 reads TGTGCCAGCAGCTTAATGTGGGGCTTGAGAGAGACCCAGTACTTC. Translation: CASSLMWGLRETQYF.